This T cell receptor beta chain was profiled in a study of long-term antiretroviral therapy in people with HIV. Study observations and caveats: Specimens of blood were obtained during about 2003 to 2018, possibly under older ART regimens.

As concerns this clone: What it binds is unknown.

Run at survey level, the immunoSEQ assay was version v3.0. Clones were read by immunoSEQ multiplex PCR, and TCRdb kept only the in-frame ones, dropping some. The table has about 28,000 clones, about 93% seen once. This CDR3 spans 12 amino acids. Germline V lookup: CDR1 SQVTM, CDR2 ANQGSEA. V was pared by 4 bases and J by 4 bases, with 11 bases between. V usage is TRBV29-1 and J usage is TRBJ2-7; TRBD1 is a possible D gene (6 bases). Sequenced material: unsorted PBMCs, taken 6.2 years after starting antiretroviral therapy. The TCR sequence derives from a man aged 40-49 years with HIV. The DNA of the CDR3 is TGCAGCGTTGCCAGGGGCGGGTACGAGCAGTACTTC. Translating gives CSVARGGYEQYF.